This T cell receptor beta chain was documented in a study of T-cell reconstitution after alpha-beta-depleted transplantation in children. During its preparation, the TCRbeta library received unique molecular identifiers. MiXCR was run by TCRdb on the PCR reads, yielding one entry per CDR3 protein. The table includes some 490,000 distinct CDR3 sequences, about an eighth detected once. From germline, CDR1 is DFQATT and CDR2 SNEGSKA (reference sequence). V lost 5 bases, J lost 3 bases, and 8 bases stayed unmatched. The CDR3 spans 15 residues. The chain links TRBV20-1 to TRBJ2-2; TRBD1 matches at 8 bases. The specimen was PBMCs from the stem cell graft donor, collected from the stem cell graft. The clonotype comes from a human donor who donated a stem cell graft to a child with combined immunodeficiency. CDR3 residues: CSASPGTGDTGELFF. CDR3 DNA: TGCAGTGCTTCTCCCGGGACAGGCGACACCGGGGAGCTGTTTTTT.